Presented here are 23 T cell receptor beta chains from one specimen sequenced in a study of beta chain features in type 1 diabetes. These TCRs are of unknown antigen specificity. Study observations and caveats: TCRB CDR3 length was moderately but significantly reduced in all four CD4+ subsets of Type 1 diabetes patients.

The isolated RNA, all of it, was reverse transcribed, so expressed TCRB transcripts were what got sequenced. Clones were read by immunoSEQ multiplex PCR, and TCRdb kept only the in-frame ones, dropping some. Here the sample spans about 300,000 clones, 13% being singletons. The sequenced sample consisted of naive CD4+ T cells from blood. All receptors come from a woman aged 18-29 years with type 1 diabetes.

This clone showed up just a few times. The CDR3 here is CASSKTSGLSFSGELFF. The CDR3 DNA follows: TGTGCCAGCTCAAAGACATCGGGACTAAGTTTCTCCGGGGAGCTGTTTTTT. The chain joins TRBV18 to TRBJ2-2, with TRBD2 identical over 7 bases. The germline V gene has CDR1 KGHSH and CDR2 LQKENI. J gave up 6 bases and V 5 bases, and 15 bases lay outside the gene matches. This CDR3 has 17 residues. Full variable domain (missing parts from reference TRBV18 and TRBJ2-2): NAGVMQNPRHLVRRRGQEARLRCSPMKGHSHVYWYRQLPEEGLKFMVYLQKENIIDESGMPKERFSAEFPKEGPSILRIQQVVRGDSAAYFCASSKTSGLSFSGELFFGEGSRLTVL.

This clone was detected only a few times. The J gene is TRBJ2-5, the V gene TRBV5-4; 7 bases line up with TRBD2. This CDR3 is 15 amino acids long. The V gene's germline CDR1 is SGHNT and CDR2 YYREEE (reference sequence). V trimming: 4 bases; J trimming: 2 bases; junction bases outside the gene matches: 8. The CDR3 region has the DNA TGTGCCAGCAGCCGGACTACTAGCGCGCAAGAGACCCAGTACTTC. Translation: CASSRTTSAQETQYF.

The rearrangement links TRBV5-4 to TRBJ2-1, with 15 bases aligning to TRBD2. This CDR3 comprises 16 residues. With V trimmed by 3 bases and J by 8 bases, 6 bases remained unmatched. Germline CDR1 reads SGHNT; CDR2 reads YYREEE (reference sequence). The CDR3 nucleotides are TGTGCCAGCAGCTCCGGGACTAGCGGGAGGTTGGATGAGCAGTTCTTC. Translated: CASSSGTSGRLDEQFF.

This clone was observed a few times. Its ends do not fully match the called genes, so a read error is possible. The genes are TRBV7-2 and TRBJ2-2; 7 bases line up with TRBD1. Looked up from germline, CDR1 is SGHTA and CDR2 is FQGNSA. The CDR3 loop spans 17 amino acids. CDR3 DNA sequence: TGTGCAAGCAGTCGGAGGTCCGGGACAGCGAACACCGGGGAGCTGTTTTTT. Protein sequence: CASSRRSGTANTGELFF. The variable domain in full, with the rest retrieved from reference TRBV7-2 and TRBJ2-2, is GAGVSQSPSNKVTEKGKDVELRCDPISGHTALYWYRQSLGQGLEFLIYFQGNSAPDKSGLPSDRFSAERTGGSVSTLTIQRTQQEDSAVYLCASSRRSGTANTGELFFGEGSRLTVL.

The CDR3 region is CATSRRTGGAETQYF. CDR3 bases: TGTGCCACCAGCAGAAGGACAGGGGGCGCGGAGACCCAGTACTTC. The genes are TRBV15 and TRBJ2-5, with TRBD1 matching over 11 bases. CDR3 length: 15 residues. From germline, CDR1 is LNHNV and CDR2 YYDKDF (reference sequence). V was pared by 2 bases and J by 5 bases, with 4 bases of the junction left unmatched. Combining the CDR3 with reference TRBV15 and TRBJ2-5 gives the whole variable domain DAMVIQNPRYQVTQFGKPVTLSCSQTLNHNVMYWYQQKSSQAPKLLFHYYDKDFNNEADTPDNFQSRRPNTSFCFLDIRSPGLGDTAMYLCATSRRTGGAETQYFGPGTRLLVL.

This clone was found a few times. Other DNA sequences from this sample encode an identical CDR3 as well. V and J are TRBV5-1 and TRBJ2-1; 10 bases match TRBD1. J lost 7 bases, V lost 3 bases, and 1 base had no gene match. This CDR3 spans 13 amino acids. Germline CDR1 SGHRS, CDR2 YFSETQ. Written as DNA, the CDR3 is TGCGCCAGCAGCTCGGGACAGGGGAATGAGCAGTTCTTC. It yields the protein CASSSGQGNEQFF.

The CDR3 region is CASSIGGMGTDTDTQYF. In nucleotides, the CDR3 is TGTGCCAGTAGTATTGGCGGGATGGGTACCGACACAGATACGCAGTATTTT. The J gene is TRBJ2-3, the V gene TRBV19, with a tentative D call TRBD2 (6 bases). Trimming removed 3 bases at V and 2 bases at J, with 18 bases between. CDR1 LNHDA and CDR2 SQIVND come from the germline V gene (reference sequence). The CDR3 length is 17 residues.

The V call is TRBV6-6, the J call TRBJ1-4; 8 nucleotides agree with TRBD1. CDR1 and CDR2 from the germline V gene are MNHNY and SVGAGI (reference sequence). The CDR3 contains 14 residues. V lost 6 bases and J lost 7; bases outside the gene matches: 7. DNA of the CDR3: TGTGCCAGCAGCTCCCGGACAGGGATTGAAAAACTGTTTTTT. The encoded protein is CASSSRTGIEKLFF.

This clone was seen more than once but under ten times. The chain uses TRBV9 and TRBJ2-7; the match to TRBD2 covers 7 bases. The length of the CDR3 is 17 residues. V lost 0 bases, J lost 6 bases, and 15 bases stayed unmatched. Germline-derived CDR1 and CDR2 are SGDLS and YYNGEE. The CDR3 DNA follows: TGTGCCAGCAGCGTAGTAACTACGGGGCGGGGGTACGGCGAGCAGTACGTC. Protein product: CASSVVTTGRGYGEQYV.

The V call is TRBV7-2, the J call TRBJ2-7; TRBD2 aligns across 7 bases. From germline, CDR1 is SGHTA and CDR2 FQGNSA. The CDR3 sequence is 16 residues long. V lost 1 base and J lost 0; bases outside the gene matches: 6. For the CDR3, the DNA is TGTGCCAGCAGCTTAGTTCTAGCGGTGAGCTCCTACGAGCAGTACTTC. It is translated as CASSLVLAVSSYEQYF.

A few counts support this clone. This chain uses TRBV20-1 with TRBJ1-1, with 7 bases lining up with TRBD1. This CDR3 is 11 amino acids long. Looked up from germline, CDR1 is DFQATT and CDR2 is SNEGSKA (reference sequence). The junction had 8 bases not matched to a gene; V was cut back by 5 bases and J by 11 bases. The CDR3 DNA reads TGCAGTGCTCGCACAGGGGCTCCGGCTTTCTTT. Protein sequence: CSARTGAPAFF.

The chain recombines TRBV29-1 with TRBJ1-1; 7 bases are shared with TRBD1. J gave up 2 bases and V 7 bases, and 7 bases lay outside the gene matches. Per the germline V gene, CDR1 is SQVTM and CDR2 is ANQGSEA. CDR3 size: 13 residues. CDR3 sequence (DNA): TGCAGCGCACGACAGGGTGTAAACACTGAAGCTTTCTTT. Encoded protein: CSARQGVNTEAFF.

This clone turned up a few times. The chain has TRBV19 and TRBJ1-1; no definite D call. This CDR3 comprises 13 residues. With 6 bases removed from V and 0 bases from J, the gap between germline ends came to 8 bases. Germline CDR1 reads LNHDA; CDR2 reads SQIVND (reference sequence). The CDR3, as DNA: TGTGCCAGTAGACCGAGGGTGAACACTGAAGCTTTCTTT. Translation: CASRPRVNTEAFF.

The rearrangement links TRBV28 to TRBJ2-5; 9 bases are shared with TRBD2. Unmatched junction bases numbered 7, after V lost 3 bases and J lost 5 bases. CDR3 size: 15 residues. In germline, CDR1 is MDHEN, CDR2 SYDVKM. CDR3 sequence (DNA): TGTGCCAGCAGTTTGGGCGGGAGGGTCCTCGAGACCCAGTACTTC. Translated: CASSLGGRVLETQYF.

The chain employs TRBV6-6 and TRBJ1-2, with D hard to call. This CDR3 has 12 residues. Germline assignment: CDR1 MNHNY and CDR2 SVGAGI (reference sequence). Deletions cut 10 bases from V and 5 bases from J, with 14 bases between. The CDR3 nucleotides are TGTGCCACTTGGCAGGAAGCTTATGGCTACACCTTC. Its translation: CATWQEAYGYTF.

This sequence joins TRBV4-1 and TRBJ2-1; D remains ambiguous. This CDR3 is 15 amino acids long. Germline CDR1 MGHRA, CDR2 YSYEKL. Trimming took 1 base from V and 4 from J, leaving 11 bases between them. CDR3 sequence reads: CASSQVGLSYNEQFF. CDR3 in DNA: TGCGCCAGCAGCCAAGTTGGGCTGAGTTACAATGAGCAGTTCTTC.

This clone has just a few counts. This rearrangement joins TRBV4-1 to TRBJ1-5; 9 bases map to TRBD1. Trimming removed 4 bases from V and 0 bases from J; junction bases left unmatched: 10. The CDR3 contains 18 residues. Germline V gene data show CDR1 as MGHRA and CDR2 as YSYEKL. CDR3 residues: CASSPQGGQGYSNQPQHF. DNA of the CDR3: TGCGCCAGCAGCCCACAGGGGGGACAGGGATATAGCAATCAGCCCCAGCATTTT.

This chain uses TRBV19 with TRBJ1-1; D is possibly TRBD1 (6 bases). In germline, CDR1 is LNHDA, CDR2 SQIVND (reference sequence). The CDR3 length is 13 residues. V was pared by 6 bases and J by 4 bases, with 12 bases between. The CDR3 DNA is TGTGCCAGTAGCGAACAGGGTGGCACTGAAGCTTTCTTT. Amino acid sequence: CASSEQGGTEAFF.

A few counts support this clone. J is TRBJ1-3 and V is TRBV18; 7 bases align to TRBD1. CDR1 is KGHSH, CDR2 LQKENI, per germline. This CDR3 has 17 amino acids. With 3 bases clipped from V and 0 bases from J, the junction kept 8 bases outside the gene matches. The DNA of the CDR3 is TGTGCCAGCTCACCTCCGGGGACAGCCAACTCTGGAAACACCATATATTTT. Translated, it gives CASSPPGTANSGNTIYF. Variable domain in full (rest from reference TRBV18 and TRBJ1-3): NAGVMQNPRHLVRRRGQEARLRCSPMKGHSHVYWYRQLPEEGLKFMVYLQKENIIDESGMPKERFSAEFPKEGPSILRIQQVVRGDSAAYFCASSPPGTANSGNTIYFGEGSWLTVV.

The table lists this clone with a few counts. The rearrangement links TRBV5-1 to TRBJ2-7; TRBD1 matches at 11 bases. V was clipped by 3 bases and J by 5 bases; unmatched bases: 7. There are 15 residues in the CDR3. CDR1 SGHRS and CDR2 YFSETQ come from the germline V gene. This chain's CDR3 is CASSSSGQGVDEQYF. The CDR3, as DNA: TGCGCCAGCAGCTCTTCGGGACAGGGGGTAGACGAGCAGTACTTC.

This clone was picked up a small number of times. This chain links TRBV11-2 with TRBJ2-7; 7 nucleotides line up with TRBD2. Germline-derived CDR1 and CDR2 are SGHAT and FQNNGV. V gave up 5 bases and J gave up 4 bases; unmatched junction bases: 11. The CDR3 is made up of 15 amino acids. CDR3: CASSRGRGSGYEQYV. In nucleotides, the CDR3 is TGTGCCAGCAGCCGGGGACGCGGGAGTGGGTACGAGCAGTACGTC.

This clone was found a few times. This chain joins TRBV14 and TRBJ2-7; D call uncertain. The V end lost 0 bases, the J end lost 4 bases, and 10 bases lay between the germline ends. In germline, CDR1 is SGHDN, CDR2 FVKESK. The CDR3 is made up of 14 amino acids. The CDR3 protein is CASSQDVGPYEQYF. For the CDR3, the DNA is TGTGCCAGCAGCCAAGATGTGGGCCCGTACGAGCAGTACTTC.

This clone was detected only a few times. The chain employs TRBV28 and TRBJ2-7; 15 nucleotides agree with TRBD2. Germline V gene data show CDR1 as MDHEN and CDR2 as SYDVKM. The V and J ends lost 2 bases and 0 bases, in that order; junction bases with no gene match: 8. The CDR3 contains 19 residues. The CDR3 loop is CASSLQGLAGGGSSYEQYF. The DNA of the CDR3 is TGTGCCAGCAGTTTACAGGGACTAGCGGGAGGCGGGAGCTCCTACGAGCAGTACTTC.